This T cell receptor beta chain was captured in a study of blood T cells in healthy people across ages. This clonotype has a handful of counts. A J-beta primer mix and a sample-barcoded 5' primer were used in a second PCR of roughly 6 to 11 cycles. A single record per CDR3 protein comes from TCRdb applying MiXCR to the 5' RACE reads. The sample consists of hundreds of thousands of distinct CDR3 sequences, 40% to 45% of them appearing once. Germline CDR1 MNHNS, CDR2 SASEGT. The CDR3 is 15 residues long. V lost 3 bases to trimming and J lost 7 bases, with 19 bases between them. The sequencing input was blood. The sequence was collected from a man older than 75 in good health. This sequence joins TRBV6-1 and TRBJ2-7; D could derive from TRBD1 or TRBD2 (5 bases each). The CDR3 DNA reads TGTGCCAGCAGTGACCCGGGGCTAAATCGTCGGGAGCAGTACTTC. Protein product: CASSDPGLNRREQYF.